This T cell receptor (beta chain) is from a study of OX40 agonist ivuxolimab in advanced cancers. General notes on the study: Ivuxolimab was an agonistic, fully human IgG2 monoclonal antibody directed against OX40 (CD134), a costimulatory receptor. Intravenous ivuxolimab was administered to patients every 2 weeks at six dose levels: 0.01, 0.1, 0.3, 1.5, 3 and 10 mg/kg. Among the roughly 50 dose-escalation patients, around 20 had hepatocellular carcinoma, 15 or so melanoma, 9 renal cell carcinoma and 9 head and neck cancer. The dose-escalation cohort was about 87% male with a mean age of approximately 60 years, ranging from about 23 to 85. Patients were allowed to have had prior anti-PD-1, anti-PD-L1 or anti-CTLA-4 therapy, and 40% of the dose-escalation patients had previously received checkpoint inhibitors. Partial responses were achieved by three dose-escalation patients, of whom one had hepatocellular carcinoma and two had cutaneous melanoma. The purpose of peripheral TCRbeta sequencing was to test whether ivuxolimab changed TCR sequence diversity and led to clonal T-cell expansion. The paper describes the monotherapy dose-escalation part (N ≈ 51 patients) of the phase I trial of ivuxolimab.

For this chain, trimming is 4 bases at the V end and 4 bases at the J end, and the number of junction bases without a gene match is 22. The germline V gene sets CDR1 to SNHLY and CDR2 to FYNNEI. The CDR3 contains 21 residues, cysteine and phenylalanine counted. Of the read, only the CDR3 DNA is kept; its 63 bases are in frame from base 1. General findings and caveats noted by the study authors: At doses from 0.1 to 3.0 mg/kg, clonal expansion was seen in both CD4+ and CD8+ blood T cells between baseline and week 6. After ivuxolimab, more expanded clones were found on average in CD8+ T cells than in CD4+ T cells. Low levels of normalized T-cell clonal expansion were also shown by some nonresponding patients. The antigen specificity of the clonally expanded peripheral T cells was not determined. Partial responders in the 0.1-3.0 mg/kg groups had among the lowest normalized peripheral clonal expansion, especially among CD8+ T cells.

Genomic DNA was extracted from sorted cells for sequencing of the TCRbeta CDR3 region. TCRbeta CDR3 regions were sequenced using the immunoSEQ Assay. This is the immuneACCESS table as TCRdb keeps it, with only in-frame sequences that have V and J called. A part of the clones is gone; compared with another copy, unresolved V genes explain less than half, and the rest is unexplained. This sample lists tens of thousands of clones; 90% to 95% were detected once. The biggest ten clones account for approximately 12% of the sample. The trial excluded patients who had a history of autoimmune disease or were on systemic immunosuppression. Peripheral blood for TCR sequencing was drawn from every dose cohort at baseline, at cycle 4 day 1 and at cycle 7 day 1. The samples were taken from a phase I, first-in-human, multicenter, open-label dose-escalation trial of ivuxolimab. The trial enrolled adults with locally advanced or metastatic head and neck squamous cell, hepatocellular, melanoma or renal cell carcinoma. CD4+ and CD8+ T cells were sorted separately from peripheral blood before TCR sequencing.

This clone showed up just once. Its recognized antigen is unknown. No base quality information exists; no much larger clone differs at one position. This receptor was taken from an adult with an advanced solid tumor such as melanoma, head and neck, liver or kidney cancer. The sample here was CD4+ or CD8+ T cells sorted from blood, taken in a trial of the OX40 agonist ivuxolimab. The rearrangement combines TRBV2 with TRBJ2-6, and TRBD1 matches 7 of the central bases. The nucleotides read TGTGCCAGCAGTGTGCATGACGACGATTGGACAGGCCTGGGGGGGGCCAACGTCCTGACTTTC. Its translation reads: CASSVHDDDWTGLGGANVLTF.